Each of the 5 T cell receptor beta chains below was sequenced from the same sample in a study of blood T cell repertoires in COVID-19. Clones were read by immunoSEQ multiplex PCR, and TCRdb kept only the in-frame ones, dropping some. This table has 250,000 to 350,000 clones, about nine tenths appearing once. Material for sequencing was peripheral blood. These TCRs come from a man younger than 35 with active or convalescent COVID-19.

The V and J genes are TRBV11-3 and TRBJ2-1, with 8 bases matching TRBD2. The CDR3 is made up of 16 amino acids. Germline loops: CDR1 SGHNT, CDR2 YENEEA. Losses at the gene ends were 5 bases for V and 2 bases for J; bases not matched to a gene: 8. CDR3 region: CASSPGLAGAYNEQFF. The CDR3 DNA reads as TGTGCCAGCAGCCCCGGGCTAGCGGGCGCCTACAATGAGCAGTTCTTC.

The rearrangement joins TRBV27 to TRBJ2-7; 9 nucleotides agree with TRBD1. The V segment lost 5 bases and the J segment 6 bases; nucleotides outside the gene matches: 5. CDR1 and CDR2 (germline): MNHEY, SMNVEV (reference sequence). The CDR3 contains 13 residues. Here the CDR3 DNA reads TGTGCCAGCAGTCCGGGACAGGGTGGCGAGCAGTACTTC. Translation gives CASSPGQGGEQYF.

The rearrangement links TRBV7-3 to TRBJ2-1, with D uncertain. The V gene's germline CDR1 is SGHTA and CDR2 FQGTGA. The CDR3 totals 11 residues. Trimming pared 2 bases from V and 10 bases from J, leaving 6 bases between. The CDR3 reads CASSLGREQFF. In nucleotides, the CDR3 is TGTGCCAGCAGCTTAGGCCGAGAGCAGTTCTTC.

The chain is built from TRBV28 and TRBJ1-2; 8 nucleotides align to TRBD1. The V gene's germline CDR1 is MDHEN and CDR2 SYDVKM. This CDR3 has 15 amino acids. V gave up 1 base and J gave up 7 bases; unmatched junction bases: 8. The CDR3 DNA is TGTGCCAGCAGTTTATTGCCTGGACAGGGCTTTGGCTACACCTTC. Its translation is CASSLLPGQGFGYTF.

This chain joins TRBV9 and TRBJ2-7, with D possibly being TRBD2 (6 bases). This CDR3 has 13 amino acids. Per the germline V gene, CDR1 is SGDLS and CDR2 is YYNGEE. The V and J ends lost 4 bases and 2 bases respectively, with 10 bases between them. For the CDR3, the DNA is TGTGCCAGCAGCATGGGACTCACCTACGAGCAGTACTTC. Translated: CASSMGLTYEQYF.